This T cell receptor beta chain appears in the sequencing data of a study of T cell responses to AZD1222 COVID-19 vaccine. Study outcomes and limitations: Seropositive at baseline were only a handful of AZD1222 recipients.

Trimming took off 5 bases at V and 1 base at J, with 14 bases between the two ends. Germline lookup yields CDR1 SGHTA and CDR2 FQGTGA. The CDR3 contains 16 residues. The protocol was immunoSEQ multiplex PCR, while the TCRdb copy is restricted to in-frame clones and leaves out a portion. The profile shows about 78,000 clones, 87% of them singletons. To note about this clone: Antigen unknown.

The chain carries TRBV7-3 and TRBJ2-2; possible D gene TRBD1, 6 bases. The sequence was collected from an adult in good health. Material: peripheral blood, obtained on day 0 of AZD1222 vaccination. The CDR3 here is CASSPRTVVNTGELFF. The CDR3 DNA is TGTGCCAGCAGCCCCCGGACAGTCGTGAACACCGGGGAGCTGTTTTTT.